This is a list of T cell receptor beta chains from one sample in a study of T cells expressing NK-cell markers. TCRdb re-called the 5' RACE reads and shows each CDR3 protein once, DNA omitted. The sample includes a few hundred thousand distinct CDR3 sequences. The sample taken for sequencing was blood T cells: a sorted CD56 or NKG2C T cell subset, CD4+ or CD8+ T cells, or bulk PBMC T cells (not recorded which). The receptors originated from a man aged 18-75 years in good health. The CDR3 runs from the conserved cysteine through the conserved F or W. Fields, in order: V gene, CDR3 length, J gene, CDR3 protein.

TRBV6-5	16	TRBJ1-2	CASSSQPQTGLKGYTF
TRBV11-2	18	TRBJ2-1	CASSSPTGSSHSYNEQFF
TRBV9	14	TRBJ2-5	CASSVTSGGETQYF
TRBV12-3/TRBV12-4	14	TRBJ1-1	CASTVDRDDTEAFF
TRBV6-6	13	TRBJ2-3	CGTGLRNTDTQYF
TRBV20-1	18	TRBJ2-6	CSASVGGTGGSGANVLTF
TRBV7-2	17	TRBJ2-1	CASSLALARRGGGEQFF
TRBV9	14	TRBJ2-7	CASSVEYGGREQYF
TRBV20-1	13	TRBJ1-6	CSAQQAPNSPLHF
TRBV3-1	12	TRBJ2-6	CAVARGANVLTF
TRBV29-1	15	TRBJ2-1	CSVRLTSAVYNEQFF
TRBV28	12	TRBJ2-5	CACRVSQETQYF
TRBV2	13	TRBJ2-7	CASFRDRGYEQYF
TRBV28	15	TRBJ2-1	CASRTLAGGLYEQFF
TRBV6-5	15	TRBJ2-7	CASSESSLGSYEQYF
TRBV24-1	17	TRBJ2-7	CATMPYGREIASYEQYF
TRBV3-1	12	TRBJ2-3	CASSPSRDPQYF
TRBV20-1	12	TRBJ2-3	CSAFQPRGTQYF
TRBV4-2	15	TRBJ2-3	CASSRRGTSTDTQYF
TRBV12-3/TRBV12-4	17	TRBJ2-3	CASTPPGIAGGRDTQYF
TRBV21-1	18	TRBJ1-4	CASSKGRTHYATNEKLFF
TRBV11-3	14	TRBJ2-3	CASSPGGQLNTQYF
TRBV28	13	TRBJ1-2	CASRSWAPGGYTF
TRBV5-8	15	TRBJ2-2	CASSFGAANTGELFF
TRBV20-1	15	TRBJ2-5	CSAREGTVAQETQYF
TRBV12-5	16	TRBJ1-6	CASGLGSRQGDSPLHF
TRBV20-1	14	TRBJ2-3	CSARWLAGPDTQYF
TRBV14	12	TRBJ2-7	CASSQDLLTQYF
TRBV20-1	17	TRBJ2-5	CSAPLGLVQASQETQYF
TRBV7-6	16	TRBJ2-5	CASSLLVASEGETQYF
TRBV3-1	15	TRBJ2-3	CASSHGLAVKDTQYF
TRBV6-1	12	TRBJ1-5	CASSVHSQPQHF
TRBV28	14	TRBJ2-7	CASSSGGVVYEQYF
TRBV7-9	17	TRBJ2-2	CASSSTLGLAYTGELFF
TRBV28	15	TRBJ2-3	CASRDRGGFTDTQYF
TRBV12-3/TRBV12-4	14	TRBJ2-5	CASSALRGSETQYF
TRBV20-1	13	TRBJ2-7	CSASRRQGNEQYF
TRBV6-2/TRBV6-3	15	TRBJ2-7	CASSLPTSGGYEQYF
TRBV9	17	TRBJ2-1	CASSVQVGLAGYNEQFF
TRBV21-1	15	TRBJ2-7	CASSNRQGFSYEQYF
TRBV20-1	11	TRBJ1-6	CSVGGDSPLHF
TRBV7-2	12	TRBJ1-1	CASSSGYTEAFF
TRBV27	17	TRBJ2-6	CASRWKASTTGANVLTF
TRBV28	15	TRBJ1-5	CASKPGGGSNQPQHF